The next 27 T cell receptor beta chains were all read from a single sample in a study of long-term antiretroviral therapy in people with HIV. Sequencing relied on immunoSEQ assay v3.0, run at survey level. Method: immunoSEQ multiplex PCR; TCRdb's copy keeps in-frame clones and lacks some. Among about 29,000 clones listed, about 85% were seen once. The sample in question was unsorted PBMCs, obtained around 5 years before starting antiretroviral therapy. The receptors derive from a man in his fifties or sixties with HIV.

The rearrangement joins TRBV27 to TRBJ2-3; D possibly corresponds to TRBD2 (6 bases). Looked up from germline, CDR1 is MNHEY and CDR2 is SMNVEV (reference sequence). The CDR3 consists of 14 residues. Trimming took 7 bases from V and 3 from J, leaving 14 bases between them. The CDR3 spells CASIKWGETDTQYF. The DNA for the CDR3 is TGTGCCAGCATCAAGTGGGGGGAGACAGATACGCAGTATTTT.

The chain links TRBV5-6 to TRBJ2-1; TRBD2 agrees at 12 bases. In germline, CDR1 is SGHDT, CDR2 YYEEEE. The CDR3 loop spans 15 amino acids. V was pared by 3 bases and J by 5 bases, with 3 bases of the junction left unmatched. The CDR3 DNA reads as TGTGCCAGCAGCTCTAGGACTAGCGGGGACAATGAGCAGTTCTTC. Translating it yields CASSSRTSGDNEQFF. The complete variable domain, with remaining parts taken from reference TRBV5-6 and TRBJ2-1, reads DAGVTQSPTHLIKTRGQQVTLRCSPKSGHDTVSWYQQALGQGPQFIFQYYEEEERQRGNFPDRFSGHQFPNYSSELNVNALLLGDSALYLCASSSRTSGDNEQFFGPGTRLTVL.

The rearrangement uses TRBV28 and TRBJ1-6; TRBD1 might be the D (5 bases). The CDR3 is 13 amino acids. V lost 8 bases and J 9 bases, leaving 14 bases between the germline ends. The germline gives CDR1 MDHEN, CDR2 SYDVKM. The CDR3 nucleotides read TGTGCCAGCCTCTGGGGCCTGGGTTCACCCCTCCACTTT. Translated: CASLWGLGSPLHF.

V gene TRBV7-2 combines with J gene TRBJ1-3; no definite D call. The CDR3 consists of 16 residues. The V end was cut by 1 base, the J end by 0 bases, with 10 bases between. The V gene's germline CDR1 is SGHTA and CDR2 FQGNSA. The CDR3: CASSLVGGGSGNTIYF. DNA of the CDR3: TGTGCCAGCAGCTTAGTCGGTGGCGGCTCTGGAAACACCATATATTTT.

The chain joins TRBV20-1 to TRBJ1-2, with D hard to call. This CDR3 has 10 residues. The V gene's germline CDR1 is DFQATT and CDR2 SNEGSKA (reference sequence). Trimming removed 6 bases from V and 1 base from J, with 3 bases in between. The CDR3 DNA reads TGCAGTGCCGGTAACTATGGCTACACCTTC. Encoded protein: CSAGNYGYTF.

The V gene is TRBV9, the J gene TRBJ2-1; 10 positions agree with TRBD2. The ends lost 5 bases at V and 2 bases at J; junction bases unmatched: 4. CDR1 is SGDLS and CDR2 is YYNGEE in the germline V gene. CDR3 length: 15 residues. For the CDR3, the DNA is TGTGCCAGCAGTGATACTAGCGGGGCCTACAATGAGCAGTTCTTC. It encodes CASSDTSGAYNEQFF.

This chain connects TRBV6-6 to TRBJ2-3; D is perhaps TRBD1 (6 bases). Germline V lookup: CDR1 MNHNY, CDR2 SVGAGI (reference sequence). V lost 5 bases to trimming and J lost 12 bases, with 18 bases between them. The CDR3 loop spans 13 amino acids. The CDR3 sequence is CASSRAGEPYQYF. CDR3 DNA: TGTGCCAGCAGTCGGGCAGGGGAACCGTACCAGTATTTT.

The rearrangement uses TRBV18 and TRBJ1-4; D unresolved. The CDR3 has 14 amino acids. Germline V gene data show CDR1 as KGHSH and CDR2 as LQKENI. Trimming took 0 bases from V and 8 from J, leaving 10 bases between them. CDR3 bases: TGTGCCAGCTCACCACCCAGTGTAGACGAAAAACTGTTTTTT. This gives the protein CASSPPSVDEKLFF. The whole variable domain, remainder taken from reference TRBV18 and TRBJ1-4, is NAGVMQNPRHLVRRRGQEARLRCSPMKGHSHVYWYRQLPEEGLKFMVYLQKENIIDESGMPKERFSAEFPKEGPSILRIQQVVRGDSAAYFCASSPPSVDEKLFFGSGTQLSVL.

The rearrangement links TRBV5-4 to TRBJ1-2, with 7 bases fitting TRBD1. V lost 4 bases and J lost 7; bases outside the gene matches: 16. Germline V gene data show CDR1 as SGHNT and CDR2 as YYREEE (reference sequence). This CDR3 has 16 residues. Written as DNA, the CDR3 is TGTGCCAGCAGCCCCGCTGAGGGGGCGAGCTCGGGTGGCTACACCTTC. It codes for CASSPAEGASSGGYTF.

This chain joins TRBV27 and TRBJ2-7; D uncertain. V lost 0 bases and J lost 2, with 11 bases in between. The CDR3 loop spans 15 amino acids. Germline CDR1 is MNHEY and CDR2 is SMNVEV (reference sequence). In nucleotides, the CDR3 is TGTGCCAGCAGTTTATCGAACCATCCAACCTACGAGCAGTACTTC. Its protein product is CASSLSNHPTYEQYF.

The chain has TRBV5-1 and TRBJ1-2, with 7 bases identical to TRBD1. Germline lookup yields CDR1 SGHRS and CDR2 YFSETQ. The V segment lost 3 bases and the J segment 8 bases; nucleotides outside the gene matches: 10. The CDR3 has 14 residues. CDR3 residues: CASSSQTGMGGYTF. CDR3 nucleotides: TGCGCCAGCAGCTCCCAGACAGGGATGGGCGGCTACACCTTC. Full variable domain (remainder filled in from reference TRBV5-1 and TRBJ1-2): KAGVTQTPRYLIKTRGQQVTLSCSPISGHRSVSWYQQTPGQGLQFLFEYFSETQRNKGNFPGRFSGRQFSNSRSEMNVSTLELGDSALYLCASSSQTGMGGYTFGSGTRLTVV.

V gene TRBV5-6 combines with J gene TRBJ1-3; no firm D call. The CDR3 length is 14 residues. Germline V gene data show CDR1 as SGHDT and CDR2 as YYEEEE. Deletions cut 6 bases from V and 0 bases from J, with 10 bases between. In nucleotides, the CDR3 is TGTGCCAGCATCAAGCAGAGCTCTGGAAACACCATATATTTT. Translating gives CASIKQSSGNTIYF.

The V call is TRBV7-8, the J call TRBJ2-7; the D gene could be TRBD1 or TRBD2 (6 bases each). Germline V gene lookup returns CDR1 SGHVS and CDR2 FQNEAQ. CDR3 length: 14 amino acids. The ends were cut back, 5 bases at V and 2 bases at J, with 13 bases in the middle. CDR3 region: CASSPVGGTYEQYF. CDR3 bases: TGTGCCAGCAGCCCAGTCGGGGGCACCTACGAGCAGTACTTC.

The genes are TRBV7-9 and TRBJ1-2; D is undetermined. Per the germline V gene, CDR1 is SEHNR and CDR2 is FQNEAQ (reference sequence). Between the trimmed V and J ends, which lost 2 bases and 8 bases, there was a span of 9 bases. The CDR3 loop spans 12 amino acids. In DNA, the CDR3 is TGTGCCAGCAGCTTAACGCCCGGGGGCTACACCTTC. This sequence encodes CASSLTPGGYTF.

The CDR3 loop reads CSAAGLAGGFGGTDTQYF. The DNA for the CDR3 is TGCAGCGCTGCGGGACTAGCGGGAGGATTTGGCGGCACAGATACGCAGTATTTT. The chain has TRBV29-1 and TRBJ2-3; 15 positions match TRBD2. Per germline, CDR1 SQVTM and CDR2 ANQGSEA. J gave up 1 base and V 7 bases, and 12 bases lay outside the gene matches. This CDR3 contains 18 residues.

The chain uses TRBV9 and TRBJ2-5; 8 nucleotides agree with TRBD2. Trimming at V came to 7 bases and at J to 3 bases, leaving 8 bases not matched to a gene. Germline loops: CDR1 SGDLS, CDR2 YYNGEE. This CDR3 is 14 amino acids long. CDR3 region: CASAYGGGEETQYF. CDR3 nucleotides: TGTGCCAGCGCTTACGGGGGGGGTGAAGAGACCCAGTACTTC.

The gene calls are TRBV29-1 and TRBJ2-7; 10 bases map to TRBD1. The V and J ends lost 6 bases and 3 bases, in that order; junction bases with no gene match: 8. Germline values: CDR1 SQVTM, CDR2 ANQGSEA. The CDR3 contains 14 residues. In DNA form, the CDR3 reads TGCAGCGTCCTACGATGGGACAGGGGCTACGAGCAGTACTTC. Residues: CSVLRWDRGYEQYF.

This rearrangement joins TRBV9 to TRBJ1-2; 10 bases map to TRBD1. This CDR3 spans 16 amino acids. The V gene's germline CDR1 is SGDLS and CDR2 YYNGEE. J lost 4 bases, V lost 3 bases, and 9 bases had no gene match. The CDR3: CASSAPGQGRGYGYTF. The DNA of the CDR3 is TGTGCCAGCAGCGCTCCGGGACAGGGGAGAGGCTATGGCTACACCTTC.

V is TRBV28 and J is TRBJ1-3; D is perhaps TRBD1 (5 bases). The CDR3 is 17 residues long. Trimming pared 3 bases from V and 0 bases from J, leaving 15 bases between. Germline V gives CDR1 MDHEN, CDR2 SYDVKM. The CDR3 nucleotides are TGTGCCAGCAGTTTCGCGGGGCTCCGTTACTCTGGAAACACCATATATTTT. The encoded protein is CASSFAGLRYSGNTIYF.

A single count supports this clone. The V and J genes are TRBV5-1 and TRBJ2-7, with D tentatively TRBD2 (6 bases). CDR1 and CDR2 from the germline V gene are SGHRS and YFSETQ. The V end was cut by 1 base, the J end by 4 bases, with 15 bases between. The length of the CDR3 is 15 residues. Here the CDR3 reads CASSLQVGGTYEQYF. The CDR3, as DNA: TGCGCCAGCAGCTTGCAGGTGGGCGGGACGTACGAGCAGTACTTC.

V is TRBV6-5 and J is TRBJ1-5; D unclear. CDR3 length equals 13 residues. Trimming left V 8 bases short and J 5 bases short, with 13 bases between. Germline CDR1 reads MNHEY; CDR2 reads SVGAGI. The CDR3 spells CASRLASDQPQHF. Here the CDR3 DNA reads TGTGCCAGCCGGCTTGCCTCGGATCAGCCCCAGCATTTT.

This sequence joins TRBV6-1 and TRBJ2-7; 9 positions match TRBD1. The CDR3 totals 14 residues. V lost 4 bases and J lost 1; bases outside the gene matches: 2. Germline V gene data show CDR1 as MNHNS and CDR2 as SASEGT. The CDR3 DNA sequence: TGTGCCAGCAGTGTGACAGGGGGATCCTACGAGCAGTACTTC. Its protein is CASSVTGGSYEQYF.

This chain joins TRBV11-2 and TRBJ2-1; the D gene is possibly TRBD2 (5 bases). Germline assignment: CDR1 SGHAT and CDR2 FQNNGV. The CDR3 is 14 residues long. V lost 7 bases to trimming and J lost 7 bases, with 17 bases between them. The CDR3 loop is CASIRRWEGNEQFF. The DNA of the CDR3 is TGTGCCAGCATCCGGAGGTGGGAAGGGAATGAGCAGTTCTTC.

V gene TRBV4-2 combines with J gene TRBJ1-1, with D perhaps TRBD1 (6 bases). Per germline, CDR1 LGHNA and CDR2 YNFKEQ. V lost 4 bases to trimming and J lost 6 bases, with 18 bases between them. The CDR3 spans 15 residues. The CDR3 DNA sequence: TGTGCCAGCAGCCCCGGAGGGGGGGCATCCTCTGAAGCTTTCTTT. It encodes CASSPGGGASSEAFF.

The genes are TRBV11-2 and TRBJ2-5; D might be TRBD1 (6 bases). V lost 0 bases, J lost 4 bases, and 9 bases lay in between. Looked up from germline, CDR1 is SGHAT and CDR2 is FQNNGV. This CDR3 contains 14 residues. This CDR3 is CASSLDLGAETQYF. CDR3 DNA: TGTGCCAGCAGCTTAGATCTGGGGGCAGAGACCCAGTACTTC.

The chain joins TRBV30 to TRBJ1-1; maybe TRBD1 (5 bases). This CDR3 contains 13 residues. V was clipped by 3 bases and J by 0 bases, with 8 bases between them. From germline, CDR1 is GTSNPN and CDR2 SVGIG (reference sequence). CDR3 protein: CAWRQGVNTEAFF. CDR3 sequence (DNA): TGTGCCTGGAGACAAGGGGTGAACACTGAAGCTTTCTTT.

The genes are TRBV7-2 and TRBJ2-5, with TRBD2 matching over 9 bases. Germline assignment: CDR1 SGHTA and CDR2 FQGNSA. V shed 3 bases, J shed 0 bases, and the junction held 2 bases outside the gene matches. The CDR3 covers 15 residues. The CDR3 DNA follows: TGTGCCAGCAGCTTTCAGCGGGGGGACCAAGAGACCCAGTACTTC. Translation: CASSFQRGDQETQYF.